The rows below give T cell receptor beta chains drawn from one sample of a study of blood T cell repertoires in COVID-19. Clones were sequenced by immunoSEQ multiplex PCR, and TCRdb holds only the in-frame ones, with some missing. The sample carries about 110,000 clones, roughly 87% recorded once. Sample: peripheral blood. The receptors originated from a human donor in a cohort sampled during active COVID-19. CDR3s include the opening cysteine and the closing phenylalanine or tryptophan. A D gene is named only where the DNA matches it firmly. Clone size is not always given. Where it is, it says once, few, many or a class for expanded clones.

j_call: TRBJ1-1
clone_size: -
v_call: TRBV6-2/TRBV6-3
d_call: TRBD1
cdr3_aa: CASSSATGLPTEAFF
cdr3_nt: TGTGCCAGCAGTTCCGCGACAGGGCTGCCCACTGAAGCTTTCTTT

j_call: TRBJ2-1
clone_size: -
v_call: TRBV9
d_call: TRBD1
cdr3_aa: CASSVVDRVPGEQFF
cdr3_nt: TGTGCCAGCAGCGTAGTAGACAGGGTCCCCGGTGAGCAGTTCTTC

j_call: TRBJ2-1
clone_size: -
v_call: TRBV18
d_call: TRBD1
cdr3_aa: CASSPGRTGLNEQFF
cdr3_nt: TGTGCCAGCTCACCCGGGCGGACAGGTTTGAATGAGCAGTTCTTC

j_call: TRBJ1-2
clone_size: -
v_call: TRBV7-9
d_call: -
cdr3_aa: CASSPRSLAFLNYGYTF
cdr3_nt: TGTGCCAGCAGCCCCCGCAGTTTAGCTTTCCTAAACTATGGCTACACCTTC

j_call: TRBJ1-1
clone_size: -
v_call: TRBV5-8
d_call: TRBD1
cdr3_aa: CASRWTGLAEAFF
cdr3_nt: TGTGCCAGCAGATGGACAGGGCTGGCTGAAGCTTTCTTT

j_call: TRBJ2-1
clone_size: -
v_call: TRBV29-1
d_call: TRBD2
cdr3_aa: CSERDSYNEQFF
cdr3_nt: TGCAGCGAGCGGGACTCCTACAATGAGCAGTTCTTC

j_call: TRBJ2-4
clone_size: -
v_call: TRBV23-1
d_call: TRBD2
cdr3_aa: CASSQSLTSGEAKNIQYF
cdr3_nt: TGCGCCAGCAGTCAATCTTTGACTAGCGGTGAGGCCAAAAACATTCAGTACTTC

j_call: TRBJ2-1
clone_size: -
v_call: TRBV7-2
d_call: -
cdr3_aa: CASSLEAGFEQFF
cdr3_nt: TGTGCCAGCAGCTTAGAGGCGGGATTTGAGCAGTTCTTC

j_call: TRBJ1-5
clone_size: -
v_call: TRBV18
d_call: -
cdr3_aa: CASSPAAYSNQPQHF
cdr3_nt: TGTGCCAGCTCACCAGCGGCCTATAGCAATCAGCCCCAGCATTTT

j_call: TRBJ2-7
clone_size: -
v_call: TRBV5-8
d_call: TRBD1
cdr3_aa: CASSLTGSSYEQYF
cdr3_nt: TGTGCCAGCAGCCTGACAGGGAGCTCCTACGAGCAGTACTTC

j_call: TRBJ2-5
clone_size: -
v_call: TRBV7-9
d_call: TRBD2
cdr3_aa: CAIEREETQYF
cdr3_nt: TGTGCCATCGAGCGGGAGGAGACCCAGTACTTC

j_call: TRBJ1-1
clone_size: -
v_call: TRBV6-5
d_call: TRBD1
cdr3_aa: CAKLEGQGLPNEAFF
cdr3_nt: TGTGCCAAATTAGAGGGACAGGGACTTCCTAATGAAGCTTTCTTT

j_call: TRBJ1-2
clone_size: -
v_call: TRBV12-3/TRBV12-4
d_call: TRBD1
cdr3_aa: CASSSRDRVGYTF
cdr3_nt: TGTGCCAGCAGCTCCCGGGACAGGGTAGGCTACACCTTC

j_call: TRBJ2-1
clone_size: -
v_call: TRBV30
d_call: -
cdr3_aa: CAWSDYPPGAAYNEQFF
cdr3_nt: TGTGCCTGGAGTGACTATCCCCCGGGAGCAGCCTACAATGAGCAGTTCTTC

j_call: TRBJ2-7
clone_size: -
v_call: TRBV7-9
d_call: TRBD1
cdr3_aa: CASSSQGLLYEQYF
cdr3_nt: TGTGCCAGCAGCTCACAGGGGCTCCTTTACGAGCAGTACTTC

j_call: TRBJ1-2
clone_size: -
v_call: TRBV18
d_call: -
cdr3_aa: CASSLGGPSNGVYTF
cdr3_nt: TGTGCCAGCTCACTCGGGGGACCGTCGAATGGGGTCTACACCTTC

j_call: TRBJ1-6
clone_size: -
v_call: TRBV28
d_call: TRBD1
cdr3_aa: CASSYGQGRDPLHF
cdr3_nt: TGTGCCAGCAGTTACGGACAGGGAAGGGACCCGCTCCACTTT

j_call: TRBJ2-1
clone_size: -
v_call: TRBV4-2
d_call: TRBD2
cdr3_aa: CASSLGGLAGVDEQFF
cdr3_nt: TGTGCCAGCAGCCTTGGGGGACTAGCGGGAGTGGATGAGCAGTTCTTC

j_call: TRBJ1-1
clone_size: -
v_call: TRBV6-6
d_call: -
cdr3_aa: CASSSLRNTEAFF
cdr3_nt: TGTGCCAGCAGTTCCCTCAGGAACACTGAAGCTTTCTTT

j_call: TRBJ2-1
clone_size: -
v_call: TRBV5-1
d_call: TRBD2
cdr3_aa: CASSLETRTSGKNEQFF
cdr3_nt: TGCGCCAGCAGCTTGGAGACTCGGACTAGCGGGAAAAATGAGCAGTTCTTC

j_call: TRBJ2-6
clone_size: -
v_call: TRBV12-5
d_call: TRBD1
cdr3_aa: CASAPGQGASNVLTF
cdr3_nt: TGTGCTAGTGCCCCCGGACAGGGGGCTTCCAACGTCCTGACTTTC

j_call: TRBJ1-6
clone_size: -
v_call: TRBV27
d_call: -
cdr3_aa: CASSLHRDSPLHF
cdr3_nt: TGTGCCAGCAGTTTGCACAGGGATTCACCCCTCCACTTT

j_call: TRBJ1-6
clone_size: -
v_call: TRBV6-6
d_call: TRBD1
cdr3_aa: CASRDRGLNSPLHF
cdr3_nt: TGTGCCAGCAGGGACAGGGGGCTCAATTCACCCCTCCACTTT

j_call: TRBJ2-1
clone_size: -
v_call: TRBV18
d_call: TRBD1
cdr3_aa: CASSLGQGARWGSREQFF
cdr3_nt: TGTGCCAGCTCACTCGGACAGGGGGCGCGATGGGGGTCCCGCGAGCAGTTCTTC

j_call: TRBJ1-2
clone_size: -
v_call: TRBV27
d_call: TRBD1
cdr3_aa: CATRPGTVGGYTF
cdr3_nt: TGTGCCACACGTCCCGGGACAGTCGGTGGCTACACCTTC

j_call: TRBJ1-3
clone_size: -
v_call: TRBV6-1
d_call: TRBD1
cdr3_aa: CASSELPGQGFGNTIYF
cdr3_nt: TGTGCCAGCAGTGAGTTACCGGGACAGGGGTTTGGAAACACCATATATTTT

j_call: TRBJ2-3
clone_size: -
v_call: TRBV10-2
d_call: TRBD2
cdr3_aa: CATVGGNLILDTQYF
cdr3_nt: TGCGCCACAGTCGGGGGGAACCTAATATTAGATACGCAGTATTTT

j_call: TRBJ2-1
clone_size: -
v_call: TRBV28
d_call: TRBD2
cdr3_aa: CASSPGLAAVGEQFF
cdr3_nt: TGTGCCAGCAGCCCGGGACTAGCGGCCGTCGGGGAGCAGTTCTTC

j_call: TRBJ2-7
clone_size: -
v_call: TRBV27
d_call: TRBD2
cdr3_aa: CASSLRGTSGTILYEQYF
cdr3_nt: TGTGCCAGCAGTTTACGAGGGACTAGCGGGACGATCCTCTACGAGCAGTACTTC

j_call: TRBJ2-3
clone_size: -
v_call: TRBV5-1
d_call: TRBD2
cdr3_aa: CASSSTSGGAGLDTQYF
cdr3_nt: TGCGCCAGCAGTTCTACTAGCGGGGGGGCCGGGTTAGATACGCAGTATTTT

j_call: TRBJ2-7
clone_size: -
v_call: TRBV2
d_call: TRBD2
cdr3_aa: CASTRATSLSYEQYF
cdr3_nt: TGTGCCAGCACTAGAGCGACTAGCCTCTCCTACGAGCAGTACTTC

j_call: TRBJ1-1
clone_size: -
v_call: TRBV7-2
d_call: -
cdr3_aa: CASSLYGGSNTEAFF
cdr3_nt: TGTGCCAGCAGCTTATACGGGGGGTCCAACACTGAAGCTTTCTTT

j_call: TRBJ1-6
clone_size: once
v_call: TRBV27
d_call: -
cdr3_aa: CASRWGVDSPLHF
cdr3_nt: TGTGCCAGCCGTTGGGGGGTTGATTCACCCCTCCACTTT

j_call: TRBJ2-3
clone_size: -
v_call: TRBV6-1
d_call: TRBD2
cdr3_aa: CASSERGGVSTDTQYF
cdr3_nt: TGTGCCAGCAGTGAACGGGGGGGGGTAAGCACAGATACGCAGTATTTT

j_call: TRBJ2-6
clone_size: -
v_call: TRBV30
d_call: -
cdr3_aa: CAWTGTRSNSGANVLTF
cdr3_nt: TGTGCCTGGACTGGGACACGGAGTAACTCTGGGGCCAACGTCCTGACTTTC

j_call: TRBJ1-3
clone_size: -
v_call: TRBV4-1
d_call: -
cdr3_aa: CASSQESGSRPLRPGNTIYF
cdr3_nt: TGCGCCAGCAGCCAAGAGAGCGGCAGTCGCCCCCTCCGCCCTGGAAACACCATATATTTT

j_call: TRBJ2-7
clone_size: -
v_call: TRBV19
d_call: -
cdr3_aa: CASSIGLQGARYEQYF
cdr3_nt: TGTGCCAGTAGTATAGGTCTACAGGGTGCACGGTACGAGCAGTACTTC

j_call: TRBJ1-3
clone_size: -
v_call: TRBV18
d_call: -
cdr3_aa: CASSPSPDTIYF
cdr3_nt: TGTGCCAGCTCACCATCCCCGGACACCATATATTTT

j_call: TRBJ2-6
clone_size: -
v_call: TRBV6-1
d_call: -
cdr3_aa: CASSEARGGKLSGANVLTF
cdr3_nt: TGTGCCAGCAGTGAAGCCAGGGGCGGAAAACTCTCTGGGGCCAACGTCCTGACTTTC

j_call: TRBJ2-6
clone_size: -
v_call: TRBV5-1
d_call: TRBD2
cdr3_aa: CASSFYRSGLSGANVLTF
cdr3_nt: TGCGCCAGCAGCTTCTACCGCTCGGGACTATCTGGGGCCAACGTCCTGACTTTC

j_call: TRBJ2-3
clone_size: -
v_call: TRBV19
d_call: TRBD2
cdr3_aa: CASRTSGGLTDTQYF
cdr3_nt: TGTGCCAGTAGGACTAGCGGGGGCCTCACAGATACGCAGTATTTT

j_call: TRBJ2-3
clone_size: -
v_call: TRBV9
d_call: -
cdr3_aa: CASTTHAWGEDTQYF
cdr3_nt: TGTGCCAGCACCACCCATGCGTGGGGGGAAGATACGCAGTATTTT

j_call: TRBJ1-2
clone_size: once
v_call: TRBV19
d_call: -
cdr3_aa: CASSPRTPNYGYTF
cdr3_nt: TGTGCCAGTAGTCCCAGGACACCAAACTATGGCTACACCTTC

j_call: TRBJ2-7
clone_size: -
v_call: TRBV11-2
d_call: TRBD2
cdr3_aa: CASSLATGTSGYEQYF
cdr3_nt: TGTGCCAGCAGCTTAGCAACCGGGACTAGCGGCTACGAGCAGTACTTC

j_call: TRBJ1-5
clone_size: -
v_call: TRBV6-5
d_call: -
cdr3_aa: CASYSRQLNQPQHF
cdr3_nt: TGTGCCAGCTACTCCAGACAGCTGAATCAGCCCCAGCATTTT

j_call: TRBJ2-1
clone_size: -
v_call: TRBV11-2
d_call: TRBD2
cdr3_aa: CASSLEASGEQFF
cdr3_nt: TGTGCCAGCAGCTTAGAAGCTAGCGGGGAGCAGTTCTTC

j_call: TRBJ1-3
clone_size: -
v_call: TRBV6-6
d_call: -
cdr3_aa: CASRNSYSGNTIYF
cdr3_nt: TGTGCCAGCAGAAACAGCTACTCTGGAAACACCATATATTTT

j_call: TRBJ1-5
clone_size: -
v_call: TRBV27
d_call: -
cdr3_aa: CASSSSGRNQPQHF
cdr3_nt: TGTGCCAGCAGTTCCTCGGGGAGAAATCAGCCCCAGCATTTT

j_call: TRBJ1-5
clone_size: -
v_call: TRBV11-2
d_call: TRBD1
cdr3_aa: CASSSGQTGNQPQHF
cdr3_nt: TGTGCCAGCAGCTCGGGACAGACGGGCAATCAGCCCCAGCATTTT

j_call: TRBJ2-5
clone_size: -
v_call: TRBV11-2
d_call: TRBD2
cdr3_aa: CASSFGGAGLETQYF
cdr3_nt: TGTGCCAGCAGTTTCGGGGGGGCCGGGTTAGAGACCCAGTACTTC

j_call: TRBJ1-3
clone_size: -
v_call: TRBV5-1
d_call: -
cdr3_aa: CASSLGSRGPGNTIYF
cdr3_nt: TGCGCCAGCAGCTTGGGCAGCAGGGGTCCTGGAAACACCATATATTTT

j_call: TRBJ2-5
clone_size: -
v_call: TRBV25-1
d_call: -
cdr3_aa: CASKYSTETQYF
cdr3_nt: TGTGCCAGCAAATACAGTACGGAGACCCAGTACTTC

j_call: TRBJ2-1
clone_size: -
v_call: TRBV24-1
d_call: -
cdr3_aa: CATEDRYNEQFF
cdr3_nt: TGTGCCACCGAGGACAGATACAATGAGCAGTTCTTC

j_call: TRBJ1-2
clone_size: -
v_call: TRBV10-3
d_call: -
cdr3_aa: CAISPQGGYGYTF
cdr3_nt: TGTGCCATCAGTCCCCAGGGAGGATACGGCTACACCTTC

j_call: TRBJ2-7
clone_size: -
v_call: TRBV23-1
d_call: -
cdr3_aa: CASSQLFRPGERIVSYEQYF
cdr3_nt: TGCGCCAGCAGTCAACTATTCAGGCCCGGGGAGAGGATTGTCTCCTACGAGCAGTACTTC

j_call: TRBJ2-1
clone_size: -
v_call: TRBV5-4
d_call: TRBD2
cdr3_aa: CASTMWAGGLNEQFF
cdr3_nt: TGTGCCAGCACCATGTGGGCGGGGGGGCTCAATGAGCAGTTCTTC

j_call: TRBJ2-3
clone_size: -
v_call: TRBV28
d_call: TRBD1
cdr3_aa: CASSRQGNTQYF
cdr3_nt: TGTGCCAGCAGTCGACAGGGAAATACGCAGTATTTT

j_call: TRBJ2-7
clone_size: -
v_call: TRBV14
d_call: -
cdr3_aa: CASSRAALAYEQYF
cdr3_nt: TGTGCCAGCAGCCGGGCAGCCCTCGCCTACGAGCAGTACTTC

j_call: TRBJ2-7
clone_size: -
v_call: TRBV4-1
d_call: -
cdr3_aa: CASSQAPTPGFEQYF
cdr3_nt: TGCGCCAGCAGCCAAGCGCCGACCCCGGGGTTCGAGCAGTACTTC

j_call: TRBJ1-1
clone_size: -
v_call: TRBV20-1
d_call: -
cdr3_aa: CSASLTGWNTEAFF
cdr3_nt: TGCAGTGCTAGTCTCACAGGGTGGAACACTGAAGCTTTCTTT